Shown below are 26 T cell receptor beta chains from a single sample sequenced in a study of neurological immune-mediated disorders. TCRdb redid the calling of the 5' RACE reads with MiXCR, one entry per CDR3 protein. The table includes more than 50,000 distinct CDR3 sequences, 5.2% detected once. The specimen sequenced was PBMCs. All receptors derive from a woman younger than 45 with multiple sclerosis.

In its sample, this clonotype was seen a few times. The genes are TRBV7-8 and TRBJ1-1; TRBD1 is a possible D gene (6 bases). The CDR3 runs to 13 residues. The germline V gene encodes CDR1 SGHVS and CDR2 FQNEAQ. Between the trimmed V and J ends, which lost 5 bases and 3 bases, there was a span of 10 bases. CDR3 nucleotides: TGTGCCAGCAGCCTAGAGGGGGACACTGAAGCTTTCTTT. Translating gives CASSLEGDTEAFF.

This clonotype has at least ten counts. The chain links TRBV5-1 to TRBJ2-3; the match to TRBD2 covers 9 bases. The CDR3 extends over 15 amino acids. Germline lookup yields CDR1 SGHRS and CDR2 YFSETQ. Trimming cost V 4 bases and J 1 base; bases outside gene matches: 4. CDR3 residues: CASSPGTSRTDTQYF. For the CDR3, the DNA is TGCGCCAGCAGCCCGGGGACTAGCCGCACAGATACGCAGTATTTT.

This clonotype was seen at least ten times. The V gene is TRBV12-3 or TRBV12-4, the J gene TRBJ2-3; 7 bases line up with TRBD1. With 1 base clipped from V and 6 bases from J, the junction kept 4 bases outside the gene matches. The CDR3 covers 14 residues. This CDR3 reads CASSLEGAGDTQYF. In DNA form, the CDR3 reads TGTGCCAGCAGTTTAGAGGGGGCCGGGGATACGCAGTATTTT.

This clonotype was counted at least ten times. The chain uses TRBV5-1 and TRBJ1-2, with 8 bases lining up with TRBD1. Germline lookup yields CDR1 SGHRS and CDR2 YFSETQ. The CDR3 extends over 14 amino acids. V shed 4 bases, J shed 7 bases, and the junction held 9 bases outside the gene matches. The CDR3 protein is CASSPGGQASGYTF. Written as DNA, the CDR3 is TGCGCCAGCAGCCCGGGGGGACAGGCTAGTGGCTACACCTTC.

This clonotype has ten or more counts. A much larger clonotype is one base distant, so this may be a read error. This chain joins TRBV20-1 and TRBJ2-3, with D tentatively TRBD2 (5 bases). Germline assignment: CDR1 DFQATT and CDR2 SNEGSKA (reference sequence). Trimming cost V 0 bases and J 5 bases, with 12 bases left between them. CDR3 length: 14 amino acids. The CDR3 sequence: CSARDPRGRDTQYF. DNA for the CDR3: TGCAGTGCTAGAGATCCTAGAGGGAGAGATACGCAGTATTTT.

This clonotype was seen ten or more times. The rearrangement uses TRBV20-1 and TRBJ2-5, with 8 bases matching TRBD1. The CDR3 has 13 residues. Unmatched junction bases numbered 2, after V lost 4 bases and J lost 1 base. The V gene's germline CDR1 is DFQATT and CDR2 SNEGSKA (reference sequence). The CDR3 reads CSAIDRGQETQYF. CDR3 nucleotide sequence: TGCAGTGCTATAGACAGGGGCCAAGAGACCCAGTACTTC.

This clonotype was found many times. V usage is TRBV7-2 and J usage is TRBJ2-5, with a possible D match to TRBD1 (6 bases). This CDR3 has 16 residues. V was clipped by 1 base and J by 5 bases, with 17 bases between them. Germline CDR1 SGHTA, CDR2 FQGNSA. In DNA, the CDR3 is TGTGCCAGCAGCTTAGGGGCAGGGAAGGGGGAGGAGACCCAGTACTTC. Translating it yields CASSLGAGKGEETQYF.

The sample holds many counts of this clonotype. The chain recombines TRBV10-3 with TRBJ2-5, with 9 nucleotides matching TRBD2. Germline V gene data show CDR1 as ENHRY and CDR2 as SYGVKD. V shed 6 bases and J 3 bases; nucleotides not matched to a gene: 11. The CDR3 covers 16 residues. The CDR3 bases are TGTGCCATCAGATCAGCCCTAGCGGGGCGCGAAGAGACCCAGTACTTC. This gives the protein CAIRSALAGREETQYF.

In its sample, this clonotype was seen many times. The chain employs TRBV7-2 and TRBJ2-7; D may be TRBD1 (6 bases). The CDR3 loop spans 14 amino acids. The germline CDR1 and CDR2 sequences are SGHTA and FQGNSA. V was clipped by 1 base and J by 5 bases, with 12 bases between them. The DNA for the CDR3 is TGTGCCAGCAGCTTAGGGACAGCCCTCCACGAGCAGTACTTC. It codes for CASSLGTALHEQYF.

Points on this clonotype: A much larger clone differs from this one at a single base, so this may be a read error. The missing conserved phenylalanine or tryptophan at the end of this CDR3 makes a read error likely. The DNA is left out, because the CDR3 cannot be placed on it with certainty; the CDR3 is given as TCRdb lists it. The V gene is TRBV21-1, the J gene TRBJ1-1. TRBV21-1 is termed a pseudogene. Ends included, the CDR3 has 11 residues. This chain's CDR3 is CATCGMTEAFV.

This clonotype was seen more than once but under ten times. A much more abundant neighbour one base away suggests this may be a read error. The chain links TRBV5-1 to TRBJ2-7, with D uncertain. Germline-derived CDR1 and CDR2 are SGHRS and YFSETQ. The germline V and J ends were trimmed by 0 bases and 3 bases, with 10 bases remaining between them. The CDR3 is 14 residues long. CDR3: CASSLVGKFYEQYF. The CDR3 DNA follows: TGCGCCAGCAGCTTGGTCGGAAAATTCTACGAGCAGTACTTC.

This clonotype was recorded many times. The chain joins TRBV12-3 or TRBV12-4 to TRBJ1-2; D not resolved. Trimming took 5 bases from V and 8 from J, leaving 24 bases between them. CDR3 length: 16 residues. The CDR3 spells CASSTSGSLLDVGYTF. CDR3 sequence (DNA): TGTGCCAGCAGTACCTCCGGGTCCCTTCTAGATGTCGGCTACACCTTC.

This clonotype appeared many times. The chain is built from TRBV5-1 and TRBJ1-2, with D maybe TRBD1 (5 bases). The CDR3 totals 13 residues. The V and J ends lost 3 bases and 4 bases respectively, with 10 bases between them. Germline V gives CDR1 SGHRS, CDR2 YFSETQ. The CDR3 region has the DNA TGCGCCAGCAGCTGGGGGGACTCCTATGGCTACACCTTC. Translation: CASSWGDSYGYTF. Full variable domain (remainder filled in from reference TRBV5-1 and TRBJ1-2): KAGVTQTPRYLIKTRGQQVTLSCSPISGHRSVSWYQQTPGQGLQFLFEYFSETQRNKGNFPGRFSGRQFSNSRSEMNVSTLELGDSALYLCASSWGDSYGYTFGSGTRLTVV.

This clonotype was seen many times. The rearrangement uses TRBV7-9 and TRBJ2-5; D call uncertain. Trimming removed 1 base from V and 9 bases from J, with 9 bases in between. The CDR3 covers 12 residues. Germline V gives CDR1 SEHNR, CDR2 FQNEAQ (reference sequence). The DNA for the CDR3 is TGTGCCAGCAGCTTAGGCGCTCCAGCCCAGTACTTC. This codes for CASSLGAPAQYF.

This clonotype occurred many times. The rearrangement joins TRBV5-6 to TRBJ1-5; D may be TRBD1 (6 bases). CDR3 length equals 16 residues. CDR1 and CDR2 (germline): SGHDT, YYEEEE. V was trimmed by 0 bases and J by 2 bases, leaving 12 bases between them. For the CDR3, the DNA is TGTGCCAGCAGCTTGGGTGGGGGGCCCGGCAATCAGCCCCAGCATTTT. It is translated as CASSLGGGPGNQPQHF.

This clonotype was observed at least ten times. The chain recombines TRBV18 with TRBJ2-1; TRBD1 might be the D (6 bases). V lost 3 bases and J 4 bases, leaving 13 bases between the germline ends. Germline assignment: CDR1 KGHSH and CDR2 LQKENI. The CDR3 extends over 15 amino acids. The CDR3 spells CASSPRGSGYNEQFF. CDR3 nucleotide sequence: TGTGCCAGCTCACCGAGGGGGTCTGGGTACAATGAGCAGTTCTTC.

This chain links TRBV15 with TRBJ2-3; perhaps TRBD1 as D (6 bases). Trimming took 4 bases from V and 1 from J, leaving 15 bases between them. The CDR3 covers 16 residues. Germline lookup yields CDR1 LNHNV and CDR2 YYDKDF (reference sequence). This chain's CDR3 is CATSISRDTRTDTQYF. CDR3 nucleotides: TGTGCCACCAGCATTAGCCGGGACACCCGCACAGATACGCAGTATTTT.

This clonotype was observed a handful of times. One junction end disagrees with the germline gene, perhaps due to a read error. The chain uses TRBV3-1 and TRBJ1-6; a possible D gene is TRBD1 (6 bases). This CDR3 comprises 16 residues. CDR1 and CDR2 from the germline V gene are LGHDT and YNNKEL (reference sequence). Here the CDR3 reads CASSQDGGAYNSPLNF. The CDR3 coding sequence is TGTGCCAGCAGCCAAGATGGGGGCGCCTATAATTCACCCCTCAACTTT.

This clonotype has at least ten counts. V gene TRBV15 combines with J gene TRBJ2-5, with D maybe TRBD2 (6 bases). Germline V gene lookup returns CDR1 LNHNV and CDR2 YYDKDF (reference sequence). V lost 5 bases and J 3 bases, leaving 16 bases between the germline ends. CDR3 length equals 15 residues. CDR3: CATSGGDQPKETQYF. The DNA of the CDR3 is TGTGCCACCAGCGGCGGGGACCAACCCAAAGAGACCCAGTACTTC.

This clonotype was picked up many times. The chain employs TRBV5-1 and TRBJ2-7; TRBD2 matches at 9 bases. In germline, CDR1 is SGHRS, CDR2 YFSETQ. After removal of 0 bases from V and 2 bases from J, the junction contained 3 bases not matched to a gene. This CDR3 is 15 amino acids long. CDR3 sequence: CASSLETSGPYEQYF. As DNA, the CDR3 is TGCGCCAGCAGCTTGGAGACTAGCGGCCCCTACGAGCAGTACTTC.

This clonotype was recorded many times. The chain is built from TRBV28 and TRBJ2-5, with D unclear. The CDR3 covers 12 residues. Trimming left V 7 bases short and J 5 bases short, with 11 bases between. Germline CDR1 and CDR2: MDHEN and SYDVKM. The CDR3 protein is CASNYLWETQYF. In DNA, the CDR3 is TGTGCCAGCAACTACCTTTGGGAGACCCAGTACTTC. Variable domain in full (rest from reference TRBV28 and TRBJ2-5): DVKVTQSSRYLVKRTGEKVFLECVQDMDHENMFWYRQDPGLGLRLIYFSYDVKMKEKGDIPEGYSVSREKKERFSLILESASTNQTSMYLCASNYLWETQYFGPGTRLLVL.

The chain couples TRBV5-1 to TRBJ2-1, with a weak D call TRBD2 (6 bases). This CDR3 has 11 amino acids. V was clipped by 5 bases and J by 9 bases, with 9 bases between them. CDR1 is SGHRS and CDR2 is YFSETQ in the germline V gene. The CDR3 nucleotides read TGCGCCAGCAGAATGGGGGGTGAGCAGTTCTTC. This sequence encodes CASRMGGEQFF.

The rearrangement links TRBV5-1 to TRBJ2-1, with D perhaps given as TRBD1 or TRBD2 (5 bases each). Germline V gene lookup returns CDR1 SGHRS and CDR2 YFSETQ. Trimming took off 4 bases at V and 8 bases at J, with 16 bases between the two ends. The CDR3 runs to 14 residues. The CDR3 sequence: CASSKQASGDEQFF. In DNA form, the CDR3 reads TGCGCCAGCAGCAAACAGGCGTCCGGGGATGAGCAGTTCTTC.

The table lists this clonotype with a few counts. This chain uses TRBV5-1 with TRBJ2-7; D assignment may be TRBD1 or TRBD2 (5 bases each). Germline V lookup: CDR1 SGHRS, CDR2 YFSETQ. V was trimmed by 4 bases and J by 3 bases, leaving 11 bases between them. The CDR3 totals 13 residues. The CDR3 protein is CASSMGTSYEQYF. CDR3 DNA: TGCGCCAGCAGCATGGGGACCAGCTACGAGCAGTACTTC.

This clonotype appeared many times. CDR3 sequence: CASSLRVITGELFF. The DNA of the CDR3 is TGTGCCAGCAGCTTACGGGTGATCACCGGGGAGCTGTTTTTT. This chain uses TRBV7-2 with TRBJ2-2; unclear D gene. V was clipped by 2 bases and J by 4 bases, with 8 bases between them. Germline CDR1 reads SGHTA; CDR2 reads FQGNSA. This CDR3 region has 14 residues.

The rearrangement links TRBV7-9 to TRBJ1-1; D is unresolved. Trimming removed 2 bases at V and 2 bases at J, with 9 bases between. CDR3 length: 14 residues. Germline lookup yields CDR1 SEHNR and CDR2 FQNEAQ (reference sequence). The CDR3 sequence is CASSLRKENTEAFF. The CDR3 coding sequence is TGTGCCAGCAGCTTAAGAAAGGAAAACACTGAAGCTTTCTTT.